This T cell receptor beta chain was observed in a study of early T cells in non-severe SARS-CoV-2 infection. Study information: Sequencing of unsorted whole blood was done on bulk RNA, leaving chains unpaired. General study results and limits: The VDJdb matching leaned toward anti-spike CD8 responses and overlooked private and CD4 specificities.

Molecules of cDNA were individually given unique molecular identifiers that were attached to them. A single record per CDR3 protein comes from TCRdb applying MiXCR to the 5' RACE reads. The sample shows tens of thousands of distinct CDR3 sequences, roughly 11% of them seen only once. This clonotype appeared a few times. Antigen unknown. The source material was whole blood, sampled at baseline. This receptor was identified in an adult who was a healthcare worker with PCR-confirmed SARS-CoV-2 infection or an uninfected control (not recorded which).

The CDR3 spells CASSLDWGEPKPDTQYF. In DNA form, the CDR3 reads TGTGCCAGCAGCTTAGACTGGGGGGAGCCAAAGCCAGATACGCAGTATTTT. This rearrangement joins TRBV7-2 to TRBJ2-3, with D tentatively TRBD2 (6 bases). V dropped 1 base and J dropped 4 bases, with 18 bases sitting between them. Looked up from germline, CDR1 is SGHTA and CDR2 is FQGNSA. The CDR3 loop spans 17 amino acids.